Following are 27 T cell receptor beta chains from one sample sequenced in a study of T cell responses to AZD1222 COVID-19 vaccine (dated by TCRdb to the early 2020s). The time point label of this sample denotes: about 28 days (+/-7) after the second vaccine dose. The library was produced with the immunoSEQ multiplex PCR assay. In its TCRdb copy, this immuneACCESS table keeps in-frame sequences only and misses some clones. Where compared with another copy, unresolved V genes explain less than half of these, and the others have no known cause. The sample records about 200,000 clones, about nine tenths of which are singletons. The ten largest clones add up to under 4% of the sample. The source material was peripheral blood, sampled 28 days after the second AZD1222 dose. The receptors were sampled from an adult who received the AZD1222 COVID-19 vaccine.

The rearrangement uses TRBV14 and TRBJ2-7, with a tentative D call TRBD2 (5 bases). Looked up from germline, CDR1 is SGHDN and CDR2 is FVKESK. V lost 0 bases and J 7 bases, leaving 10 bases between the germline ends. The CDR3 length is 13 residues. The CDR3 loop reads CASSQDRGAEQYF. In DNA, the CDR3 is TGTGCCAGCAGCCAAGATCGGGGAGCAGAGCAGTACTTC. Variable domain in full (rest from reference TRBV14 and TRBJ2-7): EAGVTQFPSHSVIEKGQTVTLRCDPISGHDNLYWYRRVMGKEIKFLLHFVKESKQDESGMPNNRFLAERTGGTYSTLKVQPAELEDSGVYFCASSQDRGAEQYFGPGTRLTVT.

The chain carries TRBV30 and TRBJ2-1; D is possibly TRBD2 (6 bases). Trimming removed 3 bases at V and 1 base at J, with 10 bases between. The germline gives CDR1 GTSNPN, CDR2 SVGIG (reference sequence). This CDR3 comprises 14 residues. For the CDR3, the DNA is TGTGCCTGGAGCGGGAGCCCTTCCTACAATGAGCAGTTCTTC. Translating it yields CAWSGSPSYNEQFF.

The chain links TRBV6-5 to TRBJ1-1; D gene unclear. Germline CDR1 MNHEY, CDR2 SVGAGI. The CDR3 runs to 14 residues. With 7 bases removed from V and 3 bases from J, the gap between germline ends came to 15 bases. The CDR3 loop reads CASKPDLVDTEAFF. The DNA of the CDR3 is TGTGCCAGCAAACCAGATTTAGTCGACACTGAAGCTTTCTTT.

The rearrangement uses TRBV5-1 and TRBJ2-7; possible D gene TRBD2, 5 bases. CDR1 is SGHRS and CDR2 is YFSETQ in the germline V gene. The CDR3 length is 16 residues. Trimming pared 6 bases from V and 2 bases from J, leaving 21 bases between. The CDR3 loop is CASTRNGLGPPYEQYF. In DNA form, the CDR3 reads TGCGCCAGCACCAGAAACGGACTCGGTCCCCCCTACGAGCAGTACTTC.

The chain links TRBV29-1 to TRBJ2-5, with TRBD1 matching over 12 bases. CDR1 is SQVTM and CDR2 is ANQGSEA in the germline V gene. With V trimmed by 5 bases and J by 5 bases, 6 bases remained unmatched. The CDR3 is 14 residues long. CDR3 nucleotides: TGCAGCGTTAGGGACAGGGGGCGCGGGGAGACCCAGTACTTC. This gives the protein CSVRDRGRGETQYF.

The chain carries TRBV7-6 and TRBJ2-5, with 11 bases lining up with TRBD2. Germline loops: CDR1 SGHVS, CDR2 FNYEAQ. The V segment lost 5 bases and the J segment 4 bases; nucleotides outside the gene matches: 9. This CDR3 has 16 residues. The CDR3 coding sequence is TGTGCCAGCAGCCCCGGGACTAGCGGCCTAAGAGAGACCCAGTACTTC. It encodes CASSPGTSGLRETQYF.

This clone was observed a single time. The chain uses TRBV11-3 and TRBJ2-7, with no clear D. Germline V CDR1 and CDR2: SGHNT, YENEEA. Deletions cut 3 bases from V and 0 bases from J, with 9 bases between. This CDR3 contains 14 residues. The CDR3 loop reads CASSLGLSSYEQYF. DNA of the CDR3: TGTGCCAGCAGCTTGGGTCTGAGCTCCTACGAGCAGTACTTC. The variable domain in full, completed from reference TRBV11-3 and TRBJ2-7, reads EAGVVQSPRYKIIEKKQPVAFWCNPISGHNTLYWYLQNLGQGPELLIRYENEEAVDDSQLPKDRFSAERLKGVDSTLKIQPAELGDSAVYLCASSLGLSSYEQYFGPGTRLTVT.

The CDR3 region is CASSLGRDSSSYEQYF. CDR3 bases: TGTGCCAGCAGCTTAGGCCGGGACAGCAGCTCCTACGAGCAGTACTTC. The chain is built from TRBV11-1 and TRBJ2-7; TRBD1 matches 7 bases. The CDR3 extends over 16 amino acids. The germline gives CDR1 SGHAT, CDR2 FQDESV (reference sequence). V lost 1 base and J lost 0; bases outside the gene matches: 6.

CDR3 in DNA: TGTGCCAGCAGTATACTCAAAGCGGGGTCACCCCTCCACTTT. Translated, it gives CASSILKAGSPLHF. This chain uses TRBV28 with TRBJ1-6, with unresolved D. V was trimmed by 5 bases and J by 10 bases, leaving 15 bases between them. CDR1 and CDR2 (germline): MDHEN, SYDVKM. CDR3 length: 14 residues.

This clone came up a few times. The chain links TRBV2 to TRBJ2-2; D perhaps matches TRBD2 (5 bases). Germline V gives CDR1 SNHLY, CDR2 FYNNEI. CDR3 length: 14 residues. Trimming left V 8 bases short and J 0 bases short, with 10 bases between. The CDR3 here is CASVSGANTGELFF. The DNA for the CDR3 is TGTGCCAGCGTCTCCGGGGCGAACACCGGGGAGCTGTTTTTT.

The chain joins TRBV2 to TRBJ2-1; 8 bases align to TRBD1. The germline CDR1 and CDR2 sequences are SNHLY and FYNNEI. Trimming at V came to 11 bases and at J to 1 base, leaving 4 bases not matched to a gene. The CDR3 spans 13 residues. The CDR3 here is CAGRDRSYNEQFF. The DNA of the CDR3 is TGTGCCGGAAGGGACAGGTCCTACAATGAGCAGTTCTTC.

The chain uses TRBV14 and TRBJ2-5; D gene unclear. The germline V and J ends were trimmed by 4 bases and 5 bases, with 17 bases remaining between them. The CDR3 length is 15 residues. Germline CDR1 is SGHDN and CDR2 is FVKESK. CDR3 nucleotides: TGTGCCAGCAGCCCCCCTAGAGAGGTGACGGAGACCCAGTACTTC. This sequence encodes CASSPPREVTETQYF.

The V and J genes are TRBV4-2 and TRBJ1-4; D is ambiguous. Trimming removed 4 bases at V and 0 bases at J, with 12 bases between. This CDR3 spans 16 amino acids. Germline-derived CDR1 and CDR2 are LGHNA and YNFKEQ. The CDR3 region is CASSPSWAATNEKLFF. DNA for the CDR3: TGTGCCAGCAGCCCTTCATGGGCGGCAACTAATGAAAAACTGTTTTTT.

CDR3: CATSNGGALNTEAFF. CDR3 bases: TGTGCCACCAGCAATGGGGGGGCCCTCAACACTGAAGCTTTCTTT. The chain carries TRBV15 and TRBJ1-1; the D gene is possibly TRBD1 (6 bases). Between the trimmed V and J ends, which lost 4 bases and 2 bases, there was a span of 14 bases. The CDR3 is 15 amino acids. The V gene's germline CDR1 is LNHNV and CDR2 YYDKDF (reference sequence).

The V gene is TRBV4-1, the J gene TRBJ2-2; D perhaps matches TRBD1 (6 bases). Germline V lookup: CDR1 MGHRA, CDR2 YSYEKL. The CDR3 consists of 17 residues. V lost 0 bases, J lost 0 bases, and 11 bases lay in between. The CDR3, as DNA: TGCGCCAGCAGCCAAGAACGTGACAGGACGAACACCGGGGAGCTGTTTTTT. Amino acids: CASSQERDRTNTGELFF.

The V call is TRBV7-9, the J call TRBJ2-7; D gene unclear. CDR3 length: 15 residues. From germline, CDR1 is SEHNR and CDR2 FQNEAQ (reference sequence). V lost 6 bases and J lost 9, with 24 bases in between. The CDR3 coding sequence is TGTGCCAGCAGGCCACTACTTGGACGCTACGAAGGGCAGTACTTC. This translates into CASRPLLGRYEGQYF.

The chain has TRBV28 and TRBJ1-4; the D is unclear. The CDR3 has 12 residues. The germline gives CDR1 MDHEN, CDR2 SYDVKM. The V gene lost 3 bases and the J gene lost 8 bases, with 7 bases spanning the gap. CDR3 bases: TGTGCCAGCAGTTTGGTGGGCGAAAAACTGTTTTTT. Translating gives CASSLVGEKLFF.

V gene TRBV15 combines with J gene TRBJ2-7, with 9 bases aligning to TRBD1. Per germline, CDR1 LNHNV and CDR2 YYDKDF (reference sequence). CDR3 length: 15 residues. The V segment lost 0 bases and the J segment 4 bases; nucleotides outside the gene matches: 4. CDR3 sequence: CATSREWTGVYEQYF. The CDR3 DNA is TGTGCCACCAGCAGAGAATGGACAGGGGTATACGAGCAGTACTTC.

The CDR3 spells CASSFRTSGKQFF. Written as DNA, the CDR3 is TGTGCCAGCAGTTTTAGGACTAGCGGGAAACAGTTCTTC. V and J are TRBV6-2 or TRBV6-3 and TRBJ2-1; 12 bases agree with TRBD2. The ends lost 4 bases at V and 13 bases at J; junction bases unmatched: 5. Germline V lookup: CDR1 MNHEY, CDR2 SVGEGT. The CDR3 extends over 13 amino acids.

The J gene is TRBJ1-2, the V gene TRBV30, with a possible D match to TRBD1 (5 bases). Germline CDR1 GTSNPN, CDR2 SVGIG (reference sequence). V was shortened by 6 bases and J by 1 base, with 21 bases between the two germline ends. The CDR3 covers 16 residues. The CDR3 DNA follows: TGTGCCTGTGTAGGACACCCCACCGCCTTTAACTATGGCTACACCTTC. Translated, it gives CACVGHPTAFNYGYTF. Looking up the rest from reference TRBV30 and TRBJ1-2 gives the full variable domain: SQTIHQWPATLVQPVGSPLSLECTVEGTSNPNLYWYRQAAGRGLQLLFYSVGIGQISSEVPQNLSASRPQDRQFILSSKKLLLSDSGFYLCACVGHPTAFNYGYTFGSGTRLTVV.

This chain connects TRBV29-1 to TRBJ2-5, with 9 bases matching TRBD2. V was clipped by 6 bases and J by 5 bases; unmatched bases: 7. There are 13 residues in the CDR3. CDR1 and CDR2 from the germline V gene are SQVTM and ANQGSEA. CDR3 DNA: TGCAGCGTGAGCGGGAGGCGGTCGGAGACCCAGTACTTC. As protein: CSVSGRRSETQYF.

In nucleotides, the CDR3 is TGTGCCAGCAGCGGTAGGGACAGATCTAGCACAGATACGCAGTATTTT. It yields the protein CASSGRDRSSTDTQYF. The chain links TRBV28 to TRBJ2-3; 7 bases line up with TRBD1. The germline CDR1 and CDR2 sequences are MDHEN and SYDVKM. Unmatched junction bases numbered 9, after V lost 6 bases and J lost 0 bases. This CDR3 comprises 16 residues. Complete variable domain (other parts from reference TRBV28 and TRBJ2-3): DVKVTQSSRYLVKRTGEKVFLECVQDMDHENMFWYRQDPGLGLRLIYFSYDVKMKEKGDIPEGYSVSREKKERFSLILESASTNQTSMYLCASSGRDRSSTDTQYFGPGTRLTVL.

The chain combines TRBV12-3 or TRBV12-4 with TRBJ2-7; unclear D gene. Trimming pared 6 bases from V and 7 bases from J, leaving 16 bases between. The CDR3 spans 13 residues. CDR3: CASSADGAAEQYF. The CDR3 nucleotides are TGTGCCAGCAGCGCGGACGGAGCCGCGGAGCAGTACTTC.

This chain joins TRBV28 and TRBJ1-4; D perhaps matches TRBD1 (5 bases). The germline V gene has CDR1 MDHEN and CDR2 SYDVKM. V lost 3 bases and J lost 8, with 13 bases in between. The CDR3 covers 14 residues. The CDR3 loop is CASSFSGVLEKLFF. DNA for the CDR3: TGTGCCAGCAGTTTCTCGGGGGTTTTGGAAAAACTGTTTTTT.

The chain uses TRBV11-2 and TRBJ2-7, with TRBD1 as a possible D gene (6 bases). The CDR3 consists of 13 residues. Germline V gene lookup returns CDR1 SGHAT and CDR2 FQNNGV. V was shortened by 0 bases and J by 3 bases, with 6 bases between the two germline ends. CDR3 residues: CASSLDRGYEQYF. The CDR3 bases are TGTGCCAGCAGCTTAGACAGGGGCTACGAGCAGTACTTC.

The chain recombines TRBV27 with TRBJ1-1; a weak D match, TRBD1 (6 bases). V was cut by 8 bases and J by 7 bases, with 17 bases left in between. Germline CDR1 reads MNHEY; CDR2 reads SMNVEV (reference sequence). The CDR3 is 13 amino acids. The CDR3 is CASRDRRGREAFF. The CDR3 DNA reads as TGTGCCAGCCGAGACAGGAGGGGCCGTGAAGCTTTCTTT.

The rearrangement uses TRBV7-3 and TRBJ2-7; D is tentatively TRBD1 or TRBD2 (5 bases each). The CDR3 runs to 15 residues. V was pared by 5 bases and J by 2 bases, with 16 bases between. Germline loops: CDR1 SGHTA, CDR2 FQGTGA. The CDR3 DNA is TGTGCCAGCAGCCAATCTAGGGACGGTGCCTACGAGCAGTACTTC. It translates to CASSQSRDGAYEQYF. Looking up the rest from reference TRBV7-3 and TRBJ2-7 gives the full variable domain: GAGVSQTPSNKVTEKGKYVELRCDPISGHTALYWYRQSLGQGPEFLIYFQGTGAADDSGLPNDRFFAVRPEGSVSTLKIQRTERGDSAVYLCASSQSRDGAYEQYFGPGTRLTVT.